The present TCR beta chain was sequenced within a study of technical replicates of blood from a handful of donors. Germline assignment: CDR1 SGHTA and CDR2 FQGTGA. CDR3 size: 14 residues. With 2 bases removed from V and 0 bases from J, the gap between germline ends came to 6 bases. Repertoires were generated with immunoSEQ multiplex PCR, while TCRdb's copy carries only in-frame clones and drops some. The sample records 50,000 to 70,000 clones, roughly 88% being singletons. The receptor was isolated from a human donor in good health. Some clones in this sample may be carry-over from other donors' samples. The sample was PBMCs. This chain links TRBV7-3 with TRBJ2-3; D possibly corresponds to TRBD2 (5 bases). This chain's CDR3 is CASSLEGSTDTQYF. CDR3 nucleotides: TGTGCCAGCAGCTTAGAGGGTAGCACAGATACGCAGTATTTT.